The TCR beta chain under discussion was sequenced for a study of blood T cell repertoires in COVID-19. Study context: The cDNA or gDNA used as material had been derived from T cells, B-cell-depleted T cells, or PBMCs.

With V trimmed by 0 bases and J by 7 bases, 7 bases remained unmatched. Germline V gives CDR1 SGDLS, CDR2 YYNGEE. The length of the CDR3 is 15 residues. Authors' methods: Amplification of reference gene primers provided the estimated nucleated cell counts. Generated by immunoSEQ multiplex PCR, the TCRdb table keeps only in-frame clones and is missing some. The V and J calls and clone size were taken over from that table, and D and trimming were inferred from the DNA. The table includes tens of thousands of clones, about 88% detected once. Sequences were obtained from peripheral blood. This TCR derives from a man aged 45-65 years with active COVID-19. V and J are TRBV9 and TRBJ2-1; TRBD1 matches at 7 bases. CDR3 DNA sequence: TGTGCCAGCAGCGTAGAGGGGGCGGGCGCGAATGAGCAGTTCTTC. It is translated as CASSVEGAGANEQFF.